In its sample, the clone carrying this T cell receptor (beta chain) was seen a few times. The data belong to a study of blood T cells in healthy people across ages. Aged about 6 to 95, donors were systemically healthy Caucasians from Russia. A second roughly 6 to 11 cycle PCR used barcoded and J-beta primers. One entry per CDR3 protein results from TCRdb running MiXCR on the 5' RACE reads. The sample holds approximately 850,000 distinct CDR3 sequences; under 55% are singletons and the top ten take about 21%. The clonotype originates from a man in his sixties in good health. Sequenced sample: blood.

CDR3 protein: CSAGTAGVAYEQYF. The CDR3 nucleotides read TGCAGTGCCGGAACGGCAGGGGTTGCCTACGAGCAGTACTTC. The chain recombines TRBV20-1 with TRBJ2-7; possibly TRBD1 for D (6 bases). Germline values: CDR1 DFQATT, CDR2 SNEGSKA (reference sequence). Trimming shortened V by 6 bases and J by 2 bases, and 17 bases separated the two germline ends. The CDR3 is made up of 14 amino acids.